This is a list of T cell receptor beta chains from one sample in a study of T cells in Graves' hyperthyroidism and ophthalmopathy. TCRdb ran MiXCR on the multiplex PCR reads and lists one entry per CDR3 protein. The profile covers 490,000 or so distinct CDR3 sequences, with 46% appearing a single time and 44% taken by the ten largest. The sequenced material came from peripheral blood or thyroid tissue (not recorded which). The receptors originated from an adult woman with Graves' disease, either hyperthyroidism or ophthalmopathy (not recorded which). The CDR3 runs from the conserved cysteine through the conserved F or W. A D gene is named only where the DNA matches it firmly. Only some rows state a clone size, as once, few, many or a class for expanded clones.

>TRBV5-1|-|many|TRBJ2-1
TGCGCCAGCCTCGATTACGACCGATCCTACAATGAGCAGTTCTTC
CASLDYDRSYNEQFF
>TRBV20-1|TRBD1|few|TRBJ1-2
TGCAGTGCTACCAACAGGGGTGACTATGGCTACACCTTC
CSATNRGDYGYTF
>TRBV5-1|TRBD2|-|TRBJ2-7
TGCGCCAGCAGCTTGGGGACTAGCGGGAGGTACGAGCAGTACTTC
CASSLGTSGRYEQYF
>TRBV10-3|-|-|TRBJ1-5
TGTGCCATGGACAATAGCAATCAGCCCCAGCATTTT
CAMDNSNQPQHF
>TRBV10-2|-|-|TRBJ1-1
TGCGCCAGCAGTGAGTCGGGGGGACATAAGAACACTGAAGCTTTCTTT
CASSESGGHKNTEAFF
>TRBV14|-|many|TRBJ2-7
TGTGCCAGCAGCCAAGGGGGTCACCTTTACTACGAGCAGTACTTC
CASSQGGHLYYEQYF
>TRBV11-2|-|-|TRBJ1-2
TGTGCCAGCAGCCAGGCACCTAATAGGTACACCTTC
CASSQAPNRYTF
>TRBV19|-|-|TRBJ1-3
TGTGCCAGTAGGACGGCAGCTAACTATGGCTACACCATATATTTT
CASRTAANYGYTIYF
>TRBV10-1|TRBD1|-|TRBJ1-5
TGCGCCAGCAGTTCACCCGGGACAGGGTTAGGAAATCAGCCCCAGCATTTT
CASSSPGTGLGNQPQHF
>TRBV29-1|TRBD1|many|TRBJ1-3
TGCAGCGTTGCAACAAACAGGGGAGCGGGAAACACCATATATTTT
CSVATNRGAGNTIYF
>TRBV29-1|-|-|TRBJ1-2
TGCAGCGTTGAGGAGGGAAACTATGGCTACACCTTC
CSVEEGNYGYTF
>TRBV29-1|TRBD1|-|TRBJ1-1
TGCAGCGTTGTAGGGGGCGACACTGAAGCTTTCTTT
CSVVGGDTEAFF
>TRBV7-9|-|-|TRBJ2-5
TGTGCCAGCAGCCCCGAGGACAGCGTAGGGACCCAGTACTTC
CASSPEDSVGTQYF
>TRBV7-9|-|-|TRBJ1-1
TGTGCCAGCAGCTACGGACGGGAGATGAACACTGAAGCTTTCTTT
CASSYGREMNTEAFF
>TRBV29-1|-|many|TRBJ1-5
TGCAGCGTTGTAGGAGGGACTCCTGGCAACCAGCCCCAGCATTTT
CSVVGGTPGNQPQHF
>TRBV2|TRBD1|-|TRBJ2-7
TGTGCCAGCAGCGGACAGGGAATATACGAGCAGTACTTC
CASSGQGIYEQYF
>TRBV10-3|TRBD1|-|TRBJ2-5
TGTGCCATCAGTGAACAGGGGAGGACCCAGTACTTC
CAISEQGRTQYF
>TRBV7-9|TRBD1|-|TRBJ2-5
TGTGCCAGCAGCCACCGGGACAGGAGAGGGGAGACCCAGTACTTC
CASSHRDRRGETQYF
>TRBV10-3|TRBD2|many|TRBJ2-2
TGTGCCATCAGCCCACTAGCGGGAGGCCCTACGAACACCGGGGAGCTGTTTTTT
CAISPLAGGPTNTGELFF
>TRBV10-3|-|-|TRBJ2-7
TGTGCCATCAGTGAGTCTATTCTAGGGGACCACGAGCAGTACTTC
CAISESILGDHEQYF
>TRBV2|-|many|TRBJ2-2
TGTGCCAGCAGTATAGCGAACACCGGGGAGCTGTTTTTT
CASSIANTGELFF
>TRBV29-1|TRBD1|few|TRBJ1-1
TGCAGCGCCGACAGGGTCGGGGACACTGAAGCTTTCTTT
CSADRVGDTEAFF
>TRBV2|-|many|TRBJ1-5
TGTGCCAGCATGGACAAGACGAGCAATCAGCCCCAGCATTTT
CASMDKTSNQPQHF
>TRBV12-3/TRBV12-4|-|-|TRBJ1-1
TGTGCCAGCACCAGTTGGGGGAACACTGAAGCTTTCTTT
CASTSWGNTEAFF
>TRBV10-3|TRBD1|once|TRBJ1-5
TGTGCCATCAGTGAGGCGACAGGGAAGGGGACACCCCAGCATTTT
CAISEATGKGTPQHF
>TRBV7-9|-|many|TRBJ2-5
TGTGCCAGCAGTCCCCCCTCTGGCCAAGAGACCCAGTACTTC
CASSPPSGQETQYF
>TRBV2|TRBD1|-|TRBJ1-2
TGCGCCAGCAGGGAACCAGGGGGCGCGAACTATGGCTACACCTTC
CASREPGGANYGYTF
>TRBV2|-|many|TRBJ2-7
TGTGCCAGCAGTGAAGCACCCTACGAGCAGTACTTC
CASSEAPYEQYF
>TRBV5-8|TRBD1|many|TRBJ1-4
TGTGCCAGCAGCTGGGACAGGGCTGGGGAAAAACTGTTTTTT
CASSWDRAGEKLFF
>TRBV10-3|-|-|TRBJ1-1
TGTGCCATCAGCGTTAGGGTACGTGGCACTGAAGCTTTCTTT
CAISVRVRGTEAFF
>TRBV7-9|-|many|TRBJ1-3
TGTGCCAGCAGCCCGGATCCCTCTGGAAACACCATATATTTT
CASSPDPSGNTIYF
>TRBV29-1|TRBD1|-|TRBJ1-4
TGCAGCGGCGGCCGACAGGGCAGTGATGAAAAACTGTTTTTT
CSGGRQGSDEKLFF
>TRBV7-2|-|-|TRBJ1-5
TGTGCCTGGAGTGTTCGGGGAGGAGGTGGCAATCAGCCCCAGCATTTT
CAWSVRGGGGNQPQHF
>TRBV24-1|TRBD1|once|TRBJ2-7
TGTGCCACCAATACCCCCACTCGACAGGGGAGGTACGAGCAGTACTTC
CATNTPTRQGRYEQYF
>TRBV12-3/TRBV12-4|-|many|TRBJ2-6
TGTGCCAGCAGTTTTCCCAAGAGCTCTGGGGCCAACGTCCTGACTTTC
CASSFPKSSGANVLTF
>TRBV7-6|TRBD2|-|TRBJ2-7
TGTGCCAGCAGCTTAGGAGCGGGAGCCGTCTTAGAGCAGTACTTC
CASSLGAGAVLEQYF
>TRBV10-3|-|-|TRBJ1-2
TGTGCCATCAGGAGGATCGGGGTTGACTATGGCTACACCTTC
CAIRRIGVDYGYTF
>TRBV15|TRBD1|-|TRBJ2-6
TGTGCCACCAGCGGGGACAGGGTTTCTGGGGCCAACGTCCTGACTTTC
CATSGDRVSGANVLTF
>TRBV20-1|TRBD2|many|TRBJ2-7
TGCAGTGCTCCTAGCGGGAGCTCCTACGAGCAGTACTTC
CSAPSGSSYEQYF